The 30 T cell receptor beta chains in this list originate from one sample, sequenced in a study of shared clonotypes between healthy human individuals. Repertoires were generated with immunoSEQ multiplex PCR, while TCRdb's copy carries only in-frame clones and drops some. Of over 2 million clones in the sample, 95% are singletons; the top ten hold 0.13%. Sample: naive CD4+ T cells sorted from blood. The subset denotes: CD45RA+ positively selected. Every receptor here comes from a man aged 18 to 30 in good health.

The genes are TRBV2 and TRBJ2-2; 11 bases are a match to TRBD2. This CDR3 is built from 16 residues. From germline, CDR1 is SNHLY and CDR2 FYNNEI. The V gene end was trimmed by 9 bases and the J gene end by 1 base; junction bases not matched to a gene: 7. In DNA form, the CDR3 reads TGTGCCAGTAGCTTAGCGGGAGGGCTGAACACCGGGGAGCTGTTTTTT. This gives the protein CASSLAGGLNTGELFF.

J is TRBJ1-1 and V is TRBV28, with 7 bases identical to TRBD1. CDR1 and CDR2 (germline): MDHEN, SYDVKM. The CDR3 consists of 16 residues. Losses at the gene ends were 1 base for V and 1 base for J; bases not matched to a gene: 6. The CDR3 bases are TGTGCCAGCAGTTTATCCCTTGGACAGGCGAACACTGAAGCTTTCTTT. Its protein product is CASSLSLGQANTEAFF.

The chain carries TRBV27 and TRBJ2-7, with no clear D. This CDR3 has 13 residues. The germline V gene has CDR1 MNHEY and CDR2 SMNVEV (reference sequence). V lost 6 bases to trimming and J lost 3 bases, with 12 bases between them. CDR3 amino acids: CASSRVDGYEQYF. The CDR3 nucleotides read TGTGCCAGCAGCCGAGTAGACGGCTACGAGCAGTACTTC.

The rearrangement uses TRBV18 and TRBJ2-1, with D perhaps TRBD1 (5 bases). Germline V CDR1 and CDR2: KGHSH, LQKENI. V shed 3 bases and J shed 10 bases, with 19 bases lying between them. The CDR3 sequence is 15 residues long. This CDR3 reads CASSPEDSGRLEQFF. The CDR3 DNA sequence: TGTGCCAGCTCACCGGAAGACAGTGGTAGATTGGAGCAGTTCTTC.

This chain uses TRBV6-5 with TRBJ2-2; a possible D gene is TRBD2 (5 bases). The CDR3 contains 16 residues. Germline assignment: CDR1 MNHEY and CDR2 SVGAGI. The V end was cut by 0 bases, the J end by 0 bases, with 8 bases between. CDR3 residues: CASSYSGAPNTGELFF. CDR3 in DNA: TGTGCCAGCAGTTACTCGGGAGCTCCGAACACCGGGGAGCTGTTTTTT.

This clone was seen only once. The rearrangement uses TRBV19 and TRBJ1-6; 8 positions match TRBD1. The V gene's germline CDR1 is LNHDA and CDR2 SQIVND (reference sequence). There are 15 residues in the CDR3. With V trimmed by 8 bases and J by 8 bases, 11 bases remained unmatched. The CDR3: CASASGQGRDSPLHF. The CDR3 DNA reads as TGTGCCAGTGCGAGCGGACAGGGCCGGGATTCACCCCTCCACTTT.

This chain links TRBV10-3 with TRBJ2-7; 7 nucleotides agree with TRBD1. This CDR3 has 16 residues. Germline V lookup: CDR1 ENHRY, CDR2 SYGVKD. The ends lost 1 base at V and 3 bases at J; junction bases unmatched: 9. CDR3 residues: CAISEYRDSGSYEQYF. CDR3 sequence (DNA): TGTGCCATCAGTGAGTACCGGGACAGTGGGAGCTACGAGCAGTACTTC.

The chain recombines TRBV6-5 with TRBJ2-2; unclear D gene. Germline values: CDR1 MNHEY, CDR2 SVGAGI. The CDR3 is 14 amino acids. The V gene lost 3 bases and the J gene lost 6 bases, with 11 bases spanning the gap. The DNA of the CDR3 is TGTGCCAGCAGTTATAGGTCCTTCGCCGGGGAGCTGTTTTTT. Translating it yields CASSYRSFAGELFF.

The chain has TRBV9 and TRBJ2-5; 7 bases are shared with TRBD1. Unmatched junction bases numbered 7, after V lost 4 bases and J lost 1 base. The CDR3 runs to 15 residues. Germline V gene lookup returns CDR1 SGDLS and CDR2 YYNGEE. The CDR3 protein is CASSKISGGQETQYF. CDR3 nucleotides: TGTGCCAGCAGCAAAATCTCAGGGGGCCAAGAGACCCAGTACTTC.

Of note for this clone: The sample has other DNA sequences that encode this CDR3 too. The V call is TRBV9, the J call TRBJ2-6, with D perhaps matching TRBD1 (6 bases). The CDR3 consists of 15 residues. The V gene's germline CDR1 is SGDLS and CDR2 YYNGEE. V lost 0 bases, J lost 4 bases, and 8 bases lay in between. DNA for the CDR3: TGTGCCAGCAGCGTAGCGGGGACAGGGGCCAACGTCCTGACTTTC. Amino acids: CASSVAGTGANVLTF.

The table lists this clone with many counts. This chain joins TRBV27 and TRBJ1-1; D unclear. With 0 bases removed from V and 1 base from J, the gap between germline ends came to 9 bases. The CDR3 runs 15 residues. Germline assignment: CDR1 MNHEY and CDR2 SMNVEV (reference sequence). CDR3 loop: CASSLSAPGNTEAFF. As DNA, the CDR3 is TGTGCCAGCAGTTTATCTGCCCCAGGGAACACTGAAGCTTTCTTT.

J is TRBJ1-2 and V is TRBV4-1; tentative D call: TRBD1 (5 bases). The V and J ends lost 3 bases and 2 bases respectively, with 22 bases between them. CDR1 and CDR2 from the germline V gene are MGHRA and YSYEKL. The CDR3 consists of 18 residues. CDR3 in DNA: TGCGCCAGCAGCCAGCCCCGGGACCTGATCATCGCCAACTATGGCTACACCTTC. This encodes CASSQPRDLIIANYGYTF.

The J gene is TRBJ1-1, the V gene TRBV7-9; D is ambiguous. The CDR3 totals 15 residues. V was pared by 3 bases and J by 1 base, with 12 bases between. Looked up from germline, CDR1 is SEHNR and CDR2 is FQNEAQ (reference sequence). The CDR3 sequence: CASSLGAYGNTEAFF. In nucleotides, the CDR3 is TGTGCCAGCAGCTTGGGAGCTTACGGGAACACTGAAGCTTTCTTT. The complete variable domain, with remaining parts taken from reference TRBV7-9 and TRBJ1-1, reads DTGVSQNPRHKITKRGQNVTFRCDPISEHNRLYWYRQTLGQGPEFLTYFQNEAQLEKSRLLSDRFSAERPKGSFSTLEIQRTEQGDSAMYLCASSLGAYGNTEAFFGQGTRLTVV.

The rearrangement joins TRBV9 to TRBJ2-2, with TRBD2 identical over 7 bases. This CDR3 has 14 amino acids. CDR1 SGDLS and CDR2 YYNGEE come from the germline V gene. Trimming cost V 4 bases and J 7 bases; bases outside gene matches: 7. The CDR3 bases are TGTGCCAGCAGCCCTACCCCTAGCGGCGGGGAGCTGTTTTTT. Amino acid sequence: CASSPTPSGGELFF.

CDR3 residues: CASSSIRREQYF. CDR3 nucleotide sequence: TGTGCCAGCAGCTCGATCAGGAGAGAGCAGTACTTC. The chain employs TRBV7-8 and TRBJ2-7; D uncertain. Germline values: CDR1 SGHVS, CDR2 FQNEAQ. Trimming removed 4 bases at V and 7 bases at J, with 11 bases between. The length of the CDR3 is 12 residues. Supplemented by reference TRBV7-8 and TRBJ2-7, the full variable domain reads GAGVSQSPRYKVAKRGQDVALRCDPISGHVSLFWYQQALGQGPEFLTYFQNEAQLDKSGLPSDRFFAERPEGSVSTLKIQRTQQEDSAVYLCASSSIRREQYFGPGTRLTVT.

J is TRBJ1-6 and V is TRBV27, with D perhaps TRBD1 (5 bases). The CDR3 loop spans 16 amino acids. Germline V gene sequence: CDR1 MNHEY, CDR2 SMNVEV (reference sequence). V dropped 4 bases and J dropped 8 bases, with 18 bases sitting between them. The DNA of the CDR3 is TGTGCCAGCAGTTGGGCCGGGGCAGGGATGGATTCACCCCTCCACTTT. Amino acid sequence: CASSWAGAGMDSPLHF.

Notes on this clone: An end of the junction does not agree with germline; a read error may underlie this. The genes are TRBV7-9 and TRBJ2-1, with 10 bases identical to TRBD2. The CDR3 is 15 residues long. CDR1 and CDR2 from the germline V gene are SEHNR and FQNEAQ (reference sequence). The DNA of the CDR3 is TGTGCCAGCATCTTAGCGGGAGGAACCTACAATGAGCAGTTCTTC. Its protein product is CASILAGGTYNEQFF.

The gene calls are TRBV6-5 and TRBJ2-7; unclear D gene. CDR1 MNHEY and CDR2 SVGAGI come from the germline V gene. Trimming took off 4 bases at V and 6 bases at J, with 16 bases between the two ends. The CDR3 runs to 14 residues. CDR3 DNA: TGTGCCAGCAGTTTCAGCCAGGCACGTCCCGAGCAGTACTTC. This translates into CASSFSQARPEQYF.

The gene calls are TRBV10-3 and TRBJ2-5; 11 bases map to TRBD2. Unmatched junction bases numbered 1, after V lost 6 bases and J lost 1 base. The CDR3 is 14 residues long. CDR1 and CDR2 from the germline V gene are ENHRY and SYGVKD. The CDR3, as DNA: TGTGCCATCAGCACTAGCGGGGGCCAAGAGACCCAGTACTTC. Its translation: CAISTSGGQETQYF.

This clone has a single count. The chain couples TRBV2 to TRBJ2-7, with TRBD2 as a possible D gene (7 bases). CDR1 SNHLY and CDR2 FYNNEI come from the germline V gene. The CDR3 is 14 residues long. The V gene lost 10 bases and the J gene lost 6 bases, with 22 bases spanning the gap. The CDR3 region is CAIVEGGGPSEQYF. The DNA for the CDR3 is TGTGCCATCGTCGAGGGCGGGGGCCCCTCCGAGCAGTACTTC.

The J gene is TRBJ1-5, the V gene TRBV6-6; TRBD1 matches at 7 bases. Trimming at V came to 4 bases and at J to 6 bases, leaving 6 bases not matched to a gene. There are 14 residues in the CDR3. Per the germline V gene, CDR1 is MNHNY and CDR2 is SVGAGI (reference sequence). The CDR3 spells CASSSTGKSQPQHF. The CDR3, as DNA: TGTGCCAGCAGTTCGACAGGGAAAAGTCAGCCCCAGCATTTT.

V usage is TRBV19 and J usage is TRBJ2-2; 8 bases map to TRBD1. The ends lost 6 bases at V and 2 bases at J; junction bases unmatched: 5. Per the germline V gene, CDR1 is LNHDA and CDR2 is SQIVND (reference sequence). The CDR3 has 15 amino acids. The CDR3 protein is CASSRTGINTGELFF. The CDR3 DNA sequence: TGTGCCAGTAGCCGGACAGGGATTAACACCGGGGAGCTGTTTTTT.

In this sample, this clone turned up once. The chain recombines TRBV18 with TRBJ1-2; D gene ambiguous. Germline CDR1 and CDR2: KGHSH and LQKENI. This CDR3 region has 13 residues. The V end lost 3 bases, the J end lost 8 bases, and 13 bases lay between the germline ends. CDR3 sequence reads: CASSPDLSPGYTF. CDR3 nucleotides: TGTGCCAGCTCACCGGACCTATCCCCGGGCTACACCTTC.

The chain uses TRBV5-1 and TRBJ1-2; D is possibly TRBD1 (5 bases). There are 15 residues in the CDR3. Germline V gene data show CDR1 as SGHRS and CDR2 as YFSETQ. With 5 bases removed from V and 4 bases from J, the gap between germline ends came to 18 bases. This chain's CDR3 is CASSQTQGSVYGYTF. The CDR3 DNA is TGCGCCAGCAGTCAAACCCAGGGTTCCGTCTATGGCTACACCTTC. Supplemented by reference TRBV5-1 and TRBJ1-2, the full variable domain reads KAGVTQTPRYLIKTRGQQVTLSCSPISGHRSVSWYQQTPGQGLQFLFEYFSETQRNKGNFPGRFSGRQFSNSRSEMNVSTLELGDSALYLCASSQTQGSVYGYTFGSGTRLTVV.

V and J are TRBV5-1 and TRBJ2-2; a possible D gene is TRBD2 (5 bases). The CDR3 is 14 residues long. Germline CDR1 SGHRS, CDR2 YFSETQ. V lost 4 bases to trimming and J lost 5 bases, with 12 bases between them. The CDR3 DNA reads TGCGCCAGCAGCACCGGACTGACGACCGGGGAGCTGTTTTTT. It yields the protein CASSTGLTTGELFF. Based on the CDR3 plus reference TRBV5-1 and TRBJ2-2, the full variable domain is KAGVTQTPRYLIKTRGQQVTLSCSPISGHRSVSWYQQTPGQGLQFLFEYFSETQRNKGNFPGRFSGRQFSNSRSEMNVSTLELGDSALYLCASSTGLTTGELFFGEGSRLTVL.

Note on this clone: The sample holds other DNA sequences that translate to the same CDR3. This chain connects TRBV18 to TRBJ1-2, with TRBD1 identical over 9 bases. CDR1 KGHSH and CDR2 LQKENI come from the germline V gene. Trimming removed 3 bases from V and 8 bases from J; junction bases left unmatched: 4. The CDR3 length is 13 residues. CDR3 sequence: CASSPRTGEGYTF. DNA for the CDR3: TGTGCCAGCTCACCTCGGACAGGGGAAGGCTACACCTTC.

The chain employs TRBV6-6 and TRBJ1-2; TRBD1 matches at 9 bases. The CDR3 extends over 15 amino acids. The germline V gene has CDR1 MNHNY and CDR2 SVGAGI (reference sequence). V lost 8 bases and J lost 4; bases outside the gene matches: 11. The CDR3 region is CASQNGQGLFYGYTF. CDR3 coding DNA: TGTGCCAGCCAGAACGGACAGGGGCTGTTCTATGGCTACACCTTC.

As for this clone: Other DNA sequences of this sample code for an identical CDR3. This chain connects TRBV6-5 to TRBJ2-7; 8 nucleotides line up with TRBD1. Trimming cost V 5 bases and J 0 bases; bases outside gene matches: 3. CDR1 is MNHEY and CDR2 is SVGAGI in the germline V gene. This CDR3 comprises 14 residues. CDR3 amino acids: CASSLGQGSYEQYF. DNA for the CDR3: TGTGCCAGCAGTCTTGGACAGGGCTCCTACGAGCAGTACTTC.

The gene calls are TRBV6-5 and TRBJ2-7, with a possible D match to TRBD2 (6 bases). Trimming left V 8 bases short and J 2 bases short, with 19 bases between. Germline V gene data show CDR1 as MNHEY and CDR2 as SVGAGI. This CDR3 has 15 amino acids. CDR3: CASARRREPPYEQYF. Written as DNA, the CDR3 is TGTGCCAGCGCTCGGAGGAGGGAACCCCCCTACGAGCAGTACTTC.

The rearrangement uses TRBV18 and TRBJ2-7, with 10 bases aligning to TRBD2. Germline lookup yields CDR1 KGHSH and CDR2 LQKENI. The CDR3 extends over 18 amino acids. J gave up 0 bases and V 3 bases, and 11 bases lay outside the gene matches. CDR3 in DNA: TGTGCCAGCTCACCCCCACTAGCGGGGACTAAGAGCTCCTACGAGCAGTACTTC. It translates to CASSPPLAGTKSSYEQYF. Full variable domain (outside the CDR3, taken from reference TRBV18 and TRBJ2-7): NAGVMQNPRHLVRRRGQEARLRCSPMKGHSHVYWYRQLPEEGLKFMVYLQKENIIDESGMPKERFSAEFPKEGPSILRIQQVVRGDSAAYFCASSPPLAGTKSSYEQYFGPGTRLTVT.